Presented here are 9 T cell receptor beta chains from one specimen sequenced in a study of blood T cells in healthy people across ages. Alongside a J-beta primer mix, a sample-barcoded 5' primer served in a second PCR lasting roughly 6 to 11 cycles. TCRdb reprocessed the 5' RACE reads with MiXCR, giving one entry per CDR3 protein. Of more than 900,000 distinct CDR3 sequences in the sample, almost 30% are singletons; the top ten hold roughly 10%. The data also belong to a second study, concerning T cells of mothers and their children.

Sequences were obtained from blood. Receptor source: a woman aged 40 to 50 in good health.

This clonotype has a count of ten or more. The chain links TRBV19 to TRBJ2-5; D gene uncertain. Germline V gives CDR1 LNHDA, CDR2 SQIVND (reference sequence). The V end lost 3 bases, the J end lost 2 bases, and 7 bases lay between the germline ends. The CDR3 has 13 residues. CDR3 DNA: TGTGCCAGTAGTATTAACGATCAAGAGACCCAGTACTTC. This sequence encodes CASSINDQETQYF.

Concerning this clonotype: This may be a read error, as it is one base from a much larger clone. The gene calls are TRBV5-5 and TRBJ2-7; D is tentatively TRBD1 or TRBD2 (7 bases each). The germline CDR1 and CDR2 sequences are SGHKS and YYEKEE (reference sequence). The CDR3 totals 15 residues. V lost 0 bases and J 7 bases, leaving 17 bases between the germline ends. This CDR3 reads CASSLDAGGGNEQYF. The CDR3 coding sequence is TGTGCCAGCAGCTTGGATGCAGGGGGGGGAAATGAGCAGTACTTC.

The genes are TRBV2 and TRBJ2-7, with 9 bases matching TRBD2. With V trimmed by 6 bases and J by 10 bases, 10 bases remained unmatched. Germline V gene lookup returns CDR1 SNHLY and CDR2 FYNNEI. The CDR3 has 13 amino acids. CDR3 amino acids: CASSPTGTSRQYF. The CDR3 DNA follows: TGTGCCAGCAGCCCAACCGGGACTAGCCGTCAGTACTTC.

This clonotype was detected many times. The chain uses TRBV6-5 and TRBJ2-7, with TRBD2 identical over 7 bases. Germline V gene lookup returns CDR1 MNHEY and CDR2 SVGAGI. The CDR3 length is 16 residues. V lost 4 bases and J lost 2; bases outside the gene matches: 11. CDR3 loop: CASSFGGGVSTYEQYF. CDR3 sequence (DNA): TGTGCCAGCAGTTTCGGGGGAGGGGTGAGTACCTACGAGCAGTACTTC.

This clonotype has only a few counts. The genes are TRBV7-2 and TRBJ2-7, with 8 bases lining up with TRBD2. Germline-derived CDR1 and CDR2 are SGHTA and FQGNSA. Trimming at V came to 5 bases and at J to 4 bases, leaving 13 bases not matched to a gene. The CDR3 sequence is 16 residues long. The CDR3 bases are TGTGCCAGCAGCGAAGGTTTCGCGGGGGGTATGTACGAGCAGTACTTC. Its protein is CASSEGFAGGMYEQYF. Drawing the rest from reference TRBV7-2 and TRBJ2-7, the complete variable domain is GAGVSQSPSNKVTEKGKDVELRCDPISGHTALYWYRQSLGQGLEFLIYFQGNSAPDKSGLPSDRFSAERTGGSVSTLTIQRTQQEDSAVYLCASSEGFAGGMYEQYFGPGTRLTVT.

As for this clonotype: Since a much larger clone is just one base distant, this may be a read error. The rearrangement joins TRBV29-1 to TRBJ1-1; no firm D call. The germline gives CDR1 SQVTM, CDR2 ANQGSEA. V lost 7 bases, J lost 1 base, and 4 bases lay in between. The CDR3 has 10 amino acids. CDR3 residues: CSAENTEAFF. CDR3 in DNA: TGCAGCGCTGAGAACACTGAAGCTTTCTTT.

The V call is TRBV7-9, the J call TRBJ1-2, with TRBD1 as a possible D gene (5 bases). The germline CDR1 and CDR2 sequences are SEHNR and FQNEAQ (reference sequence). Trimming took 4 bases from V and 0 from J, leaving 15 bases between them. The CDR3 has 16 amino acids. CDR3 in amino acids: CASSSLEGQPNYGYTF. CDR3 nucleotide sequence: TGTGCCAGCAGCTCCCTGGAGGGGCAACCTAACTATGGCTACACCTTC. The whole variable domain, filled in from reference TRBV7-9 and TRBJ1-2, reads DTGVSQNPRHKITKRGQNVTFRCDPISEHNRLYWYRQTLGQGPEFLTYFQNEAQLEKSRLLSDRFSAERPKGSFSTLEIQRTEQGDSAMYLCASSSLEGQPNYGYTFGSGTRLTVV.

A remark on this clonotype: It may be a read error: a sequence one base away is much more abundant. The chain employs TRBV10-3 and TRBJ2-5; 9 positions agree with TRBD1. The V segment lost 0 bases and the J segment 11 bases; nucleotides outside the gene matches: 13. Germline CDR1 ENHRY, CDR2 SYGVKD. This CDR3 has 16 residues. CDR3 in amino acids: CAISESTGGLVHEQYF. CDR3 DNA sequence: TGTGCCATCAGTGAGTCGACAGGGGGGCTTGTCCATGAGCAGTACTTC.

This clonotype was observed a few times. It may be a read error: a sequence one base away is much more abundant. This chain links TRBV6-2 or TRBV6-3 with TRBJ2-4; D tentatively fits TRBD1 or TRBD2 (5 bases each). The J call may be mistaken, given a closer DNA end match to TRBJ2-7. The CDR3 runs 16 residues. Germline-derived CDR1 and CDR2 are MNHEY and SVGEGT. CDR3 in amino acids: CASSYSRDGGSYEQYF. CDR3 nucleotides: TGTGCCAGCAGTTACTCGAGGGACGGAGGCTCCTACGAGCAGTACTTC.